This T cell receptor (beta chain) was observed in a study of response to subunit inactivated influenza vaccine. With 11 bases clipped from V and 8 bases from J, the junction kept 17 bases outside the gene matches. The CDR3 runs to 15 residues. Germline values: CDR1 LNHNV, CDR2 YYDKDF (reference sequence). TCRdb itself ran the RT-PCR reads through MiXCR, one entry per CDR3 protein. The data contain over 150,000 distinct CDR3 sequences, roughly a tenth of them singletons. Whole-study results and caveats: Seasonal influenza vaccination, on each occasion, was suggested by the authors to recruit few new T cells.

Many counts were recorded for this clonotype. Its target is unknown. This rearrangement joins TRBV15 to TRBJ2-1; 8 bases agree with TRBD2. The source material was CD8+ T cells sorted from PBMCs, sampled roughly 24 months after vaccination. This receptor was identified in a man aged 50 to 69 who received an inactivated influenza vaccine. The CDR3 DNA follows: TGTGCCTCTTCTCACAGGGCTAGCGGGCTGGATGAGCAGTTCTTC. Protein product: CASSHRASGLDEQFF.